The rows below give T cell receptor beta chains drawn from one sample of a study of blood T cell repertoires in COVID-19. Libraries were prepared by immunoSEQ multiplex PCR; TCRdb keeps only in-frame clonotypes and omits some of them. In the table there are 300,000 to 350,000 clones, approximately 88% of which are singletons. The sequencing input was PBMCs or T cells enriched from blood (not recorded which). Receptors originate from a man aged 30 to 39 who had recovered from COVID-19. CDR3s include the opening cysteine and the closing phenylalanine or tryptophan. A D gene is named only where the DNA matches it firmly. Some rows mark clone size as missing; the rest say once, few, many or name a class of expanded clone.

>TRBJ1-4|-|TRBV5-5|-
TGTGCCAGCAGCTACAGGGATGAAAAACTGTTTTTT
CASSYRDEKLFF
>TRBJ2-7|-|TRBV5-1|few
TGCGCCAGCAGCACCCCGGGGGAACAATACGAGCAGTACTTC
CASSTPGEQYEQYF
>TRBJ2-7|-|TRBV7-8|-
TGTGCCAGCAGGAGAGGGGGTAGCTCCTACGAGCAGTACTTC
CASRRGGSSYEQYF
>TRBJ2-1|TRBD1|TRBV6-6|once
TGTGCCAGCACCCAGAGGGGGGACAGGGTAGGCGCAAATTTTCTCTTC
CASTQRGDRVGANFLF
>TRBJ2-5|TRBD1|TRBV9|-
TGTGCCAGCAGCGTAGCCCCGTACCCCGGGACAGGGGAAAAAGAGACCCAGTACTTC
CASSVAPYPGTGEKETQYF
>TRBJ2-4|TRBD2|TRBV23-1|once
TGCGCCAGCAGTCCCGGGGGGGATGGAAACATTCAGTACTTC
CASSPGGDGNIQYF
>TRBJ2-3|TRBD1|TRBV4-1|-
TGCGCCAGCAGCGACCGGGACAGGGGGTTCCGCACGCAGTATTTT
CASSDRDRGFRTQYF
>TRBJ1-2|-|TRBV3-1/TRBV3-2|-
TGTGCCAGCAGCCAAGCCTTAAACTATGGCTACACCTTC
CASSQALNYGYTF
>TRBJ2-5|-|TRBV29-1|-
TGCAGCGTTGATGGGGTTGACTATGAAGAGACCCAGTACTTC
CSVDGVDYEETQYF
>TRBJ1-2|-|TRBV28|-
TGTGCCAGCAGTTTAGCAGGGGATTGGTATGGCTACACCTTC
CASSLAGDWYGYTF
>TRBJ2-2|TRBD2|TRBV29-1|-
TGCAGCGTTGGTGGGGGGGACACCGGGGAGCTGTTTTTT
CSVGGGDTGELFF
>TRBJ2-3|TRBD1|TRBV7-3|-
TGTGCCAGCAGCTCCGAGCCGGGACAGCTCGATACGCAGTATTTT
CASSSEPGQLDTQYF
>TRBJ2-2|-|TRBV27|-
TGTGCCAGCAGTTTTAATTATGGCAGGGCTGCCGGGGAGCTGTTTTTT
CASSFNYGRAAGELFF
>TRBJ2-5|-|TRBV5-1|-
TGCGCCAGCAGCTTGACCGGGGAGACCCAGTACTTC
CASSLTGETQYF
>TRBJ2-5|TRBD1|TRBV27|-
TGTGCCAGCAGTTACTCCCCCGTTTGGGACAGCCAAGAGACCCAGTACTTC
CASSYSPVWDSQETQYF
>TRBJ1-1|TRBD1|TRBV27|-
TGTGCCAGCAGTAGGGCCCGGGACAGAGAAAACACTGAAGCTTTCTTT
CASSRARDRENTEAFF
>TRBJ2-7|TRBD2|TRBV9|-
TGTGCCAGCAGCGCTCGGGACGGCAGCGGGGAAACCTACGAGCAGTACTTC
CASSARDGSGETYEQYF
>TRBJ1-5|TRBD1|TRBV10-3|once
TGTGCCATCAGTGAGTCCCCCGGACAGGCCAATCAGCCCCAGCATTTT
CAISESPGQANQPQHF
>TRBJ2-1|TRBD2|TRBV5-1|-
TGCGCCAGCAGCCGGGGACTAGCGGGGGGGCCTGAGGATGAGCAGTTCTTC
CASSRGLAGGPEDEQFF
>TRBJ1-5|TRBD1|TRBV6-5|-
TGTGCCAGCAGTAGGACAGGCGGAAGCAATCAGCCCCAGCATTTT
CASSRTGGSNQPQHF
>TRBJ1-6|-|TRBV11-3|-
TGTGCCAGCAGCTTAGGACAGGTCAAGGGTTCACCCCTCCACTTT
CASSLGQVKGSPLHF
>TRBJ2-7|TRBD1|TRBV19|-
TGTGCCAGTAAATGGGACAGTGATTCCTACGAGCAGTACTTC
CASKWDSDSYEQYF
>TRBJ1-2|-|TRBV2|-
TGTGCCAGCAGTCTCCGGGACACGGGATTCCTTGGCTACACCTTC
CASSLRDTGFLGYTF
>TRBJ1-6|-|TRBV10-1|-
TGCGCCAGCAGTGCGAGCGGCTATAATTCACCCCTCCACTTT
CASSASGYNSPLHF
>TRBJ1-1|TRBD1|TRBV11-2|-
TGTGCCAGCAGCTACAAACTACAGGGGGGATCGGCTGAAGCTTTCTTT
CASSYKLQGGSAEAFF
>TRBJ2-7|TRBD2|TRBV28|-
TGTGCCAGCAGGGAGAGACTAGCGGGGGGCTACGAGCAGTACTTC
CASRERLAGGYEQYF
>TRBJ1-2|TRBD1|TRBV12-3/TRBV12-4|once
TGTGCCAGCAGTTTATCAGGGGGCGGCGGCTACACCTTC
CASSLSGGGGYTF
>TRBJ1-2|TRBD1|TRBV28|-
TGTGCCAGCAGTCCCGGGACAGATACTAACTATGGCTACACCTTC
CASSPGTDTNYGYTF